This T cell receptor beta chain appears in the sequencing data of a study of cytomegalovirus exposure and HLA in healthy donors. Broader study findings: A later analysis found common viral pathogens apparently linked to several of the most significant clusters. Excluded: some indistinguishable V segments such as TRBV6-2 and TRBV6-3. Later genetic work tied a missense DCLRE1C variant to beta-chain V and J trimming.

PCR amplification relied on 60 Vbeta primers (plus 13 Jbeta primers). The data were produced by immunoSEQ multiplex PCR, yet TCRdb's version contains in-frame clones alone and is incomplete. Counted here are some 180,000 clones, approximately 84% occurring once; the ten biggest clones make up about 2.5%. As concerns this clone: Its antigen is currently unknown.

CDR1 and CDR2 (germline): LNHDA, SQIVND (reference sequence). The CDR3 consists of 17 residues. With 4 bases clipped from V and 0 bases from J, the junction kept 6 bases outside the gene matches. J is TRBJ2-4 and V is TRBV19, with 10 nucleotides matching TRBD1. The receptor was isolated from a young man in good health and CMV-seropositive. Sequencing was done on a sample of PBMCs. Here the CDR3 reads CASSKGTGELAKNIQYF. The CDR3, as DNA: TGTGCCAGTAGTAAAGGGACAGGGGAGTTAGCCAAAAACATTCAGTACTTC. Complete variable domain (other parts from reference TRBV19 and TRBJ2-4): DGGITQSPKYLFRKEGQNVTLSCEQNLNHDAMYWYRQDPGQGLRLIYYSQIVNDFQKGDIAEGYSVSREKKESFPLTVTSAQKNPTAFYLCASSKGTGELAKNIQYFGAGTRLSVL.